This T cell receptor beta chain was documented in a study of shared clonotypes between healthy human individuals. Study-level background: For every donor, three CD4 naive, three CD4 memory, two CD8 naive and one CD8 memory plates were used.

The table came from immunoSEQ multiplex PCR; TCRdb's copy has only in-frame clones and leaves some out. The sample consists of approximately 840,000 clones, about 97% of them appearing once. V gave up 2 bases and J gave up 3 bases, with 17 bases separating them. The germline V gene encodes CDR1 SEHNR and CDR2 FQNEAQ (reference sequence). The CDR3 length is 17 residues. Naivety among CD8 cells was defined by CD45RO negativity and positive CCR7 selection, thereby excluding terminally differentiated effector memory CD45RA+ cells. Caucasian adults living in Nashville, Tennessee, provided all samples. General study findings and limits: When compared with the clonotypes that were shared by all four sorted-subset donors, the non-shared clonotypes turned out to have lower generation probabilities. Naive CD4 clonotype sharing across four donors was around 5.5%.

For this clone: Antigen: not known.

The chain joins TRBV7-9 to TRBJ2-1; D may be TRBD1 or TRBD2 (5 bases each). Sample: naive CD8+ T cells sorted from blood. This TCR came from a young man in good health. The CDR3 sequence is CASSLISGPTNYNEQFF. The CDR3 nucleotides read TGTGCCAGCAGCTTAATATCGGGACCAACCAACTACAATGAGCAGTTCTTC.